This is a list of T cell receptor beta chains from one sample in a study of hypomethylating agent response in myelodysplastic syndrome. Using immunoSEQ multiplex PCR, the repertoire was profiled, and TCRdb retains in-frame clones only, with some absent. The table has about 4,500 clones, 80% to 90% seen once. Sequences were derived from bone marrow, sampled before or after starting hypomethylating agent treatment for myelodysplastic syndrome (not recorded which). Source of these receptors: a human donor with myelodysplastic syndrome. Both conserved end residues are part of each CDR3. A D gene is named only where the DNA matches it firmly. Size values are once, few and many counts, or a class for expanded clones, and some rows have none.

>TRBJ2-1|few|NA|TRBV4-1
CASSQDRDYNEQFF
TGCGCCAGCAGCCAAGACCGAGACTACAATGAGCAGTTCTTC
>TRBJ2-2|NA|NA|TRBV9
CASSVKGTTNTGELFF
TGTGCCAGCAGCGTAAAAGGGACAACGAACACCGGGGAGCTGTTTTTT
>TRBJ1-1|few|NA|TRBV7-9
CASSLNTEAFF
TGTGCCAGCAGCTTAAACACTGAAGCTTTCTTT
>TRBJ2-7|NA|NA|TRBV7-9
CASSLVTGRAYEQYF
TGTGCCAGCAGCCTAGTGACCGGACGGGCCTACGAGCAGTACTTC
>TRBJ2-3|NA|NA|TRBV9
CASRTETTDTQYF
TGTGCCAGCAGGACGGAGACCACAGATACGCAGTATTTT
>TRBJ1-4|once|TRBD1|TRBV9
CASSVVWRTGGEKLFF
TGTGCCAGCAGCGTAGTGTGGCGGACAGGGGGTGAAAAACTGTTTTTT
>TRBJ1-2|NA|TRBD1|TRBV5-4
CASSRKQGADYGYTF
TGTGCCAGCAGCCGGAAACAGGGGGCGGACTATGGCTACACCTTC
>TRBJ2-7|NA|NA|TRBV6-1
CASTPRGRLYEQYF
TGTGCCAGCACCCCCCGGGGCAGATTGTACGAGCAGTACTTC
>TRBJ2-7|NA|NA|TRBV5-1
CASSLYGDYEQYF
TGCGCCAGCAGCTTGTACGGGGACTACGAGCAGTACTTC
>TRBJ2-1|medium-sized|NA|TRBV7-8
CASSPPSPTQFF
TGTGCCAGCAGCCCCCCCTCGCCAACGCAGTTCTTC